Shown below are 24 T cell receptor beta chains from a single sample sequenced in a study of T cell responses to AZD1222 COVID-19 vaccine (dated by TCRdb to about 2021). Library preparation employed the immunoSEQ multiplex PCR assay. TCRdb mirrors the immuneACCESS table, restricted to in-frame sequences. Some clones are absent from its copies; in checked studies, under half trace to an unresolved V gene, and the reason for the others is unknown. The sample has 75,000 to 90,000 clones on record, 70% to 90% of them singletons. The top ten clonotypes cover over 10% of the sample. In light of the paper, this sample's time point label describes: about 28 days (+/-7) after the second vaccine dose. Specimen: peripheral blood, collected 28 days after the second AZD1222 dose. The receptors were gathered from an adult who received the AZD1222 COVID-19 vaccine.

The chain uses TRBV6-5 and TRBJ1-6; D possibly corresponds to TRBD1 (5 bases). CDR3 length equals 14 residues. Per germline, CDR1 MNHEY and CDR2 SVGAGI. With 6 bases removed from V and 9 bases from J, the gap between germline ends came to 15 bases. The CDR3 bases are TGTGCCAGCAGAGCCCGGGGCCATACTTCACCCCTCCACTTT. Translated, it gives CASRARGHTSPLHF.

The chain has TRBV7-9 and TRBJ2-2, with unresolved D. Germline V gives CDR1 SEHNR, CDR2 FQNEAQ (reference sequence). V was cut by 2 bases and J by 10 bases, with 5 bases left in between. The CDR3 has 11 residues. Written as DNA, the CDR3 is TGTGCCAGCAGCTTATTGGAGGAGCTGTTTTTT. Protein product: CASSLLEELFF.

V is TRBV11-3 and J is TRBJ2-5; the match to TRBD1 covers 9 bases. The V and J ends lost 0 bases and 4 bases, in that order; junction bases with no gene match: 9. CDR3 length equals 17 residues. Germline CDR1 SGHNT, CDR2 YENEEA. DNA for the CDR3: TGTGCCAGCAGCTTAGAATATCCGGGACAGGGTTTAGAGACCCAGTACTTC. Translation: CASSLEYPGQGLETQYF.

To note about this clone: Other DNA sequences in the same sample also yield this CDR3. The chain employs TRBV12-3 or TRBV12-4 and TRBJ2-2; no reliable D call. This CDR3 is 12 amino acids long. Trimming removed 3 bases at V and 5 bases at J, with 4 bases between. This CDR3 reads CASSLGTGELFF. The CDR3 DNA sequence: TGTGCCAGCAGTTTGGGAACCGGGGAGCTGTTTTTT.

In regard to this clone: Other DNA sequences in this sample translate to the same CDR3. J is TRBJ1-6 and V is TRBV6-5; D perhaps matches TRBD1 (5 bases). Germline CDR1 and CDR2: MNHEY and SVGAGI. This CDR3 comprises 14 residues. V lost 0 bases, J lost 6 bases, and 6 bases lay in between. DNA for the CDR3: TGTGCCAGCAGTTACTCGAGGGGTAATTCACCCCTCCACTTT. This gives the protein CASSYSRGNSPLHF.

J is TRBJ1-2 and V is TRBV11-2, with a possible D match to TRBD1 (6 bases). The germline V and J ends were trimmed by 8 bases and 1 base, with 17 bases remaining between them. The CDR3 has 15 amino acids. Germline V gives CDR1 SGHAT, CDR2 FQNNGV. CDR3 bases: TGTGCCAGCTCCCGTGGGGACAATATTAACTATGGCTACACCTTC. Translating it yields CASSRGDNINYGYTF.

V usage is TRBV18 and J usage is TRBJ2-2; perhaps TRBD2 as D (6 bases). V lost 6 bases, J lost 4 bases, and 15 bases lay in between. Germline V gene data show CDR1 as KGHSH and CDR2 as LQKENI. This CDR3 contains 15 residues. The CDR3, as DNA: TGTGCCAGCTCCTGGACTACAGTGTTCACCGGGGAGCTGTTTTTT. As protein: CASSWTTVFTGELFF. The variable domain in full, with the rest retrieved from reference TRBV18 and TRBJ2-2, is NAGVMQNPRHLVRRRGQEARLRCSPMKGHSHVYWYRQLPEEGLKFMVYLQKENIIDESGMPKERFSAEFPKEGPSILRIQQVVRGDSAAYFCASSWTTVFTGELFFGEGSRLTVL.

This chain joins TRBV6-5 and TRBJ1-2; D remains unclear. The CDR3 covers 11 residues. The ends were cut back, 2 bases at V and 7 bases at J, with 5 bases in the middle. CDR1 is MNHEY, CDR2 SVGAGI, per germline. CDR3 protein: CASSYRGGYTF. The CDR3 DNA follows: TGTGCCAGCAGTTACCGGGGTGGCTACACCTTC.

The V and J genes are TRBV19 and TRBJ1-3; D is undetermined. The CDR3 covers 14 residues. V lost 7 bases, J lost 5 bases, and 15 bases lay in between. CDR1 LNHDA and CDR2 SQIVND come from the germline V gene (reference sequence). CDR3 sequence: CASMRDGKRNTIYF. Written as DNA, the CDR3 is TGTGCCAGTATGCGGGATGGAAAAAGAAACACCATATATTTT.

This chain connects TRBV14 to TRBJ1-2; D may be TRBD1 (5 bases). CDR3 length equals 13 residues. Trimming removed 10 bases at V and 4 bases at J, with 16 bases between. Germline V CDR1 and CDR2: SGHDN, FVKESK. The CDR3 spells CAIQTALIYGYTF. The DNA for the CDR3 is TGTGCCATTCAGACAGCGCTCATCTATGGCTACACCTTC.

Here the CDR3 DNA reads TGTGCCAGCAGTTGGCCTAGCGGGAGTGACATTCAGTACTTC. It codes for CASSWPSGSDIQYF. V usage is TRBV6-6 and J usage is TRBJ2-4; TRBD2 aligns across 10 bases. The V and J ends lost 4 bases and 8 bases, in that order; junction bases with no gene match: 5. The CDR3 extends over 14 amino acids. Germline CDR1 reads MNHNY; CDR2 reads SVGAGI (reference sequence).

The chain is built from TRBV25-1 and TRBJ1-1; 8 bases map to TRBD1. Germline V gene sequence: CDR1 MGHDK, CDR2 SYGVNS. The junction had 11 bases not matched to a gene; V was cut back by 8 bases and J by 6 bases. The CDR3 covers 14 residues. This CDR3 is CASRFTGGISEAFF. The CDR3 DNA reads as TGTGCCAGCCGTTTTACAGGGGGTATCTCTGAAGCTTTCTTT.

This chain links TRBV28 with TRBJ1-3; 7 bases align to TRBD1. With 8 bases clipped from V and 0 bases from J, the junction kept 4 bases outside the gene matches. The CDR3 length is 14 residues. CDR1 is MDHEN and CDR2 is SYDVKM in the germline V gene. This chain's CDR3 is CASVDRSSGNTIYF. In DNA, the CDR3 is TGTGCCAGCGTGGACAGGTCCTCTGGAAACACCATATATTTT. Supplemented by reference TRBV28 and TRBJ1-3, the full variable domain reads DVKVTQSSRYLVKRTGEKVFLECVQDMDHENMFWYRQDPGLGLRLIYFSYDVKMKEKGDIPEGYSVSREKKERFSLILESASTNQTSMYLCASVDRSSGNTIYFGEGSWLTVV.

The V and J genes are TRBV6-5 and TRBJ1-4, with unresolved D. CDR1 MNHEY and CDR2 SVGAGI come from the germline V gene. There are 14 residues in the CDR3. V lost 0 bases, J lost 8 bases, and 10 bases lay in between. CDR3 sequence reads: CASSYSERGEKLFF. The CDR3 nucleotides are TGTGCCAGCAGTTACTCAGAAAGAGGGGAAAAACTGTTTTTT.

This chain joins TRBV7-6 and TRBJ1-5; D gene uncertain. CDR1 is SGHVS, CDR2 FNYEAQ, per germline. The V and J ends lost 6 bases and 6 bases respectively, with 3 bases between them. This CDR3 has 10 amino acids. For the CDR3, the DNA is TGTGCCAGCAGTGGTCAGCCCCAGCATTTT. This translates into CASSGQPQHF.

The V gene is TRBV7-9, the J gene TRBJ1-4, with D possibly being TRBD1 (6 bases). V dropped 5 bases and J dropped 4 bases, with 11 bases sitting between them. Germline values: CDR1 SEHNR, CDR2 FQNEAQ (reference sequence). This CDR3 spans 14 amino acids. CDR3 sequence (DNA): TGTGCCAGCAGCCGAGGACAGCTTAATGAAAAACTGTTTTTT. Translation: CASSRGQLNEKLFF.

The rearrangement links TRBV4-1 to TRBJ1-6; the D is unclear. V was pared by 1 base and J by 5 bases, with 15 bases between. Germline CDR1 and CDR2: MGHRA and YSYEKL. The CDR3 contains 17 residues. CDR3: CASSQGWAVSNNSPLHF. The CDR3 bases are TGCGCCAGCAGCCAAGGATGGGCAGTTAGTAATAATTCACCCCTCCACTTT.

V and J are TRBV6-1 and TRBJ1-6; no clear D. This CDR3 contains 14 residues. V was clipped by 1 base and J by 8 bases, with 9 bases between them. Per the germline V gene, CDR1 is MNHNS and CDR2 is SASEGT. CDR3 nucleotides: TGTGCCAGCAGTGAAGTGAACAGTTATTCACCCCTCCACTTT. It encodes CASSEVNSYSPLHF.

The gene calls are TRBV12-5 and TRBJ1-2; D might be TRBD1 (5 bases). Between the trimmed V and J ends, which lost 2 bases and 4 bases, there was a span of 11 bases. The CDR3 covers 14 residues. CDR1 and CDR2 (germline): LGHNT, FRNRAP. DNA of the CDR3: TGTGCTAGTGGTTTGCGGGACCTTGGCTATGGCTACACCTTC. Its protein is CASGLRDLGYGYTF.

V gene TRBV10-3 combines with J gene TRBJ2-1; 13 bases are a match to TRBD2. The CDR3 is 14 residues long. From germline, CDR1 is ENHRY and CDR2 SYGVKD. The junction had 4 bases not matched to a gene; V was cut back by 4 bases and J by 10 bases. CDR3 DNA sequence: TGTGCCATCAGTGGGACTAGCGGGAGTGAGGAGCAGTTCTTC. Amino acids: CAISGTSGSEEQFF.

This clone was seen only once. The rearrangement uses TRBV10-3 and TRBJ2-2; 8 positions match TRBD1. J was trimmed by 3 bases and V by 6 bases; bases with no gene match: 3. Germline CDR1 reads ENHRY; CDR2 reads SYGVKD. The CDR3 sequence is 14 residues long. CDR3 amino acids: CAIRDRADTGELFF. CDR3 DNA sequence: TGTGCCATCAGGGACAGGGCGGACACCGGGGAGCTGTTTTTT.

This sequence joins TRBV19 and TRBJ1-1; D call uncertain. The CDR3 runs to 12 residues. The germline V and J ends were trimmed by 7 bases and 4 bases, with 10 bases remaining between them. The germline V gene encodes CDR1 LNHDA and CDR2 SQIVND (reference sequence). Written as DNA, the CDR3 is TGTGCCAGTAAAGACACTGGCACTGAAGCTTTCTTT. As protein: CASKDTGTEAFF.

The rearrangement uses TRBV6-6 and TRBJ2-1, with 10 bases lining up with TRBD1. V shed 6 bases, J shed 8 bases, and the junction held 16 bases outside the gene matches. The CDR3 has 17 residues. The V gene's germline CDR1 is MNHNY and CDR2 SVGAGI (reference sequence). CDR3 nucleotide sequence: TGTGCCAGCAGGCGATTTTCCGGGACAGGGGCAGGGGATGAGCAGTTCTTC. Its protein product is CASRRFSGTGAGDEQFF.

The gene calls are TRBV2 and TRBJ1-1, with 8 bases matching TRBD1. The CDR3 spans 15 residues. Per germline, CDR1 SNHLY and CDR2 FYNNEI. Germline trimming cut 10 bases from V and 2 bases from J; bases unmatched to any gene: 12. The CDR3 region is CATTSTGARNTEAFF. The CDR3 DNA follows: TGTGCCACTACCTCGACAGGGGCGAGAAACACTGAAGCTTTCTTT.